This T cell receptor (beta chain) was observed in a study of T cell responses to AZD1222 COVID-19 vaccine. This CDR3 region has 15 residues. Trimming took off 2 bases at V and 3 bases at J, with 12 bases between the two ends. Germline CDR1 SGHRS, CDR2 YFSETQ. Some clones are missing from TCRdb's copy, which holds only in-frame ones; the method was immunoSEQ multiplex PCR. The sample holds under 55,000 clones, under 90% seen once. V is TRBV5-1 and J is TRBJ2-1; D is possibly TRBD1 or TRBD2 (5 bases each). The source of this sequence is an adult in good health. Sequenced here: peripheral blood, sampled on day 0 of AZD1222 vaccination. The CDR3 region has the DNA TGCGCCAGCAGCTTATCCGGGACGGTCTACAATGAGCAGTTCTTC. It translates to CASSLSGTVYNEQFF.